This T cell receptor (beta chain) originates from a study of cytomegalovirus exposure and HLA in healthy donors. The CDR3 is 14 amino acids. Germline CDR1 and CDR2: SGHTA and FQGTGA. Trimming shortened V by 2 bases and J by 6 bases, and 12 bases separated the two germline ends. Overall study results and limits: Among the CMV-associated chains, three were confirmed in vitro as specific for CMV antigens. A later analysis linked a missense variant in DCLRE1C to the trimming of TCR beta V and J genes. A previous analysis found most TCR beta V segments productive roughly 87% or roughly 30% of the time.

All donors participated as healthy donors of bone marrow. With 60 Vbeta and 13 Jbeta primers, the PCR was carried out. Assay used: immunoSEQ multiplex PCR; TCRdb lists only in-frame clones, some missing. Of approximately 190,000 clones in the sample, roughly 77% were seen once. A word on this clone: Its antigen remains unidentified.

The clonotype originates from a man aged 35 to 55 in good health and CMV-seropositive. The chain employs TRBV7-3 and TRBJ2-3; D unresolved. The specimen was PBMCs. The CDR3 protein is CASSLQPSSDTQYF. In DNA form, the CDR3 reads TGTGCCAGCAGCTTACAGCCTAGTTCCGATACGCAGTATTTT. The variable domain in full, with the rest retrieved from reference TRBV7-3 and TRBJ2-3, is GAGVSQTPSNKVTEKGKYVELRCDPISGHTALYWYRQSLGQGPEFLIYFQGTGAADDSGLPNDRFFAVRPEGSVSTLKIQRTERGDSAVYLCASSLQPSSDTQYFGPGTRLTVL.